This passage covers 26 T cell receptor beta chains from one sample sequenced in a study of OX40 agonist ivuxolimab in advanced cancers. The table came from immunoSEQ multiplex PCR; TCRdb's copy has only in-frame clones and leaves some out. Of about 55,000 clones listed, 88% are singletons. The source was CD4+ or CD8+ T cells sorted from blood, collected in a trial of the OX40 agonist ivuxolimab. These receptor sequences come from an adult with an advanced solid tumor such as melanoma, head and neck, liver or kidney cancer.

CDR3 bases: TGTGCCAGCAGTTACTCGAAGGGGGCTAACTATGGCTACACCTTC. The encoded protein is CASSYSKGANYGYTF. V and J are TRBV6-5 and TRBJ1-2; tentative D call: TRBD1 (6 bases). This CDR3 has 15 residues. CDR1 and CDR2 (germline): MNHEY, SVGAGI. V lost 0 bases and J 0 bases, leaving 8 bases between the germline ends.

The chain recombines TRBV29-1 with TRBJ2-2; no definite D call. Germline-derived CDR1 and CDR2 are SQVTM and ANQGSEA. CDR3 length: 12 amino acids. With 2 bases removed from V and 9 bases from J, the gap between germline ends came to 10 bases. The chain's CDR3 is CSVESGPRELFF. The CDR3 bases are TGCAGCGTTGAAAGTGGGCCCCGGGAGCTGTTTTTT.

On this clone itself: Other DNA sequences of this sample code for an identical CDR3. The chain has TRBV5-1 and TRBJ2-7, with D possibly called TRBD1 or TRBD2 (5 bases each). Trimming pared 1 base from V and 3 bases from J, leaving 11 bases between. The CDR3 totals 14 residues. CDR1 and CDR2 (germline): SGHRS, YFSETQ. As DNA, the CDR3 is TGCGCCAGCAGCTTGTCAGGGACCCTCTACGAGCAGTACTTC. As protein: CASSLSGTLYEQYF.

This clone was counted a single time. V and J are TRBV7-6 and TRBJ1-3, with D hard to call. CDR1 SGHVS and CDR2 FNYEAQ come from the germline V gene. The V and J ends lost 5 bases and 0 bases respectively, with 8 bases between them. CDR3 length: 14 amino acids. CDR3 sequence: CASSGLSSGNTIYF. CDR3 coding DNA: TGTGCCAGCAGCGGGCTTTCCTCTGGAAACACCATATATTTT.

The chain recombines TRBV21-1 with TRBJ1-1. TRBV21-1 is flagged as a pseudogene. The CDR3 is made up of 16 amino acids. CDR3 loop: CASRRELATHRTEAFF. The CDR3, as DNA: TGTGCCAGCAGGCGCGAACTAGCTACACATCGCACTGAAGCTTTCTTT.

CDR3 sequence: CASSQFRLAPWEQYF. The CDR3 DNA sequence: TGCGCCAGCAGCCAATTTAGACTAGCACCCTGGGAGCAGTACTTC. The V gene is TRBV4-1, the J gene TRBJ2-7; 7 nucleotides match TRBD2. With V trimmed by 2 bases and J by 7 bases, 11 bases remained unmatched. This CDR3 contains 15 residues. Germline lookup yields CDR1 MGHRA and CDR2 YSYEKL.

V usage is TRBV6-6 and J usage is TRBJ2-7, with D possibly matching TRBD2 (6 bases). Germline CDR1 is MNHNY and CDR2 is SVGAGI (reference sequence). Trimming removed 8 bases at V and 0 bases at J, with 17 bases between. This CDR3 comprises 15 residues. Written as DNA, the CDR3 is TGTGCCAGCCGAAGAGGGGACGGGAGCTCCTACGAGCAGTACTTC. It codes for CASRRGDGSSYEQYF.

The CDR3 coding sequence is TGTGCCAGCAGTGCCGGGGGGAGCACAGATACGCAGTATTTT. Its translation is CASSAGGSTDTQYF. This chain links TRBV6-1 with TRBJ2-3, with 7 nucleotides matching TRBD2. Germline values: CDR1 MNHNS, CDR2 SASEGT. Trimming cost V 4 bases and J 0 bases; bases outside gene matches: 1. The CDR3 covers 14 residues.

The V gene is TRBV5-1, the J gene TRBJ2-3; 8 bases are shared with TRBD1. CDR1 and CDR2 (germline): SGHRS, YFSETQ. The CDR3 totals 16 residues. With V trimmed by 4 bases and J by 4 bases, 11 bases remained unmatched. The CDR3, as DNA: TGCGCCAGCAGCCTCGAGCCGCAGGGGGCCGCAGATACGCAGTATTTT. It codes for CASSLEPQGAADTQYF. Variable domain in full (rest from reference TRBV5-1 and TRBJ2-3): KAGVTQTPRYLIKTRGQQVTLSCSPISGHRSVSWYQQTPGQGLQFLFEYFSETQRNKGNFPGRFSGRQFSNSRSEMNVSTLELGDSALYLCASSLEPQGAADTQYFGPGTRLTVL.

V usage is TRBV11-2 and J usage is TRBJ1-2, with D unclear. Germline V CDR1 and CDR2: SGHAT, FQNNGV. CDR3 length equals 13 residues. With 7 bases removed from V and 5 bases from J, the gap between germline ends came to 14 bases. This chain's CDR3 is CASTPGSAYGYTF. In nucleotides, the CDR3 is TGTGCCAGCACTCCGGGGTCGGCTTATGGCTACACCTTC.

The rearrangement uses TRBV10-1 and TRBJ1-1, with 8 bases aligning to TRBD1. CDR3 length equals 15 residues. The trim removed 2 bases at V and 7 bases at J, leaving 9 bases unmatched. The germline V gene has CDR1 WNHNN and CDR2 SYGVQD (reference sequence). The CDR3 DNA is TGCGCCAGCAGTGAGGGGACAGGAGTCAGGGGTGAAGCTTTCTTT. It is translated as CASSEGTGVRGEAFF.

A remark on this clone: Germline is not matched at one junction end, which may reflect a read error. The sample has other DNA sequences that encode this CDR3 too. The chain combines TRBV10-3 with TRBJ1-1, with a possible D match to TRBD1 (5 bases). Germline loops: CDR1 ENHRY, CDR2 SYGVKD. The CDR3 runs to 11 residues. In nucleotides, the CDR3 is TGTGCCATCATGGGAGGGACTGAGGCTTTCTTT. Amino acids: CAIMGGTEAFF.

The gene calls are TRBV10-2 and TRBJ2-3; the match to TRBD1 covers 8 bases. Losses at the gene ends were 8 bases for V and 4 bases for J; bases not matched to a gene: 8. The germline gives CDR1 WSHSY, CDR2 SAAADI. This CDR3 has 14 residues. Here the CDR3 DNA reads TGCGCCAGCGGACAGGGTACTATTGCAGATACGCAGTATTTT. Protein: CASGQGTIADTQYF.

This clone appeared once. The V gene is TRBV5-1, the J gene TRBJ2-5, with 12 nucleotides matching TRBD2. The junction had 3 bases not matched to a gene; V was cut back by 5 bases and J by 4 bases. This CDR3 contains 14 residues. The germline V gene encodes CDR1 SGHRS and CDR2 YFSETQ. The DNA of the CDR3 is TGCGCCAGCAGGGGGGGACTAGCGGGAGAGACCCAGTACTTC. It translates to CASRGGLAGETQYF.

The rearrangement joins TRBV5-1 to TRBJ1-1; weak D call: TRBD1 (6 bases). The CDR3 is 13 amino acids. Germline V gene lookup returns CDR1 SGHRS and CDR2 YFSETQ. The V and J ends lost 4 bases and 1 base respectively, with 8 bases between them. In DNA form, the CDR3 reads TGCGCCAGCAGCCAGGGACAGAACACTGAAGCTTTCTTT. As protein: CASSQGQNTEAFF.

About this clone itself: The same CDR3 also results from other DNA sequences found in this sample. CDR3 coding DNA: TGTGCCAGCAGCCAAGATGGTCTCCCCCGGACTAGCGGGAGGGGGGGGGCCGGGGAGCTGTTTTTT. Its protein is CASSQDGLPRTSGRGGAGELFF. V usage is TRBV4-2 and J usage is TRBJ2-2, with TRBD2 identical over 15 bases. The CDR3 runs to 22 residues. Trimming took 0 bases from V and 6 from J; bases not matched to a gene: 17. Germline V lookup: CDR1 LGHNA, CDR2 YNFKEQ.

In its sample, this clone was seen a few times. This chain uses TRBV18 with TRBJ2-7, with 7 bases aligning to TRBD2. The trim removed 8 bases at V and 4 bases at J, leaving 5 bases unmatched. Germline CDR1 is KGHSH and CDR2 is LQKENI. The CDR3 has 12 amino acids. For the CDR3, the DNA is TGTGCCAGCAGTAGCGGGTCGTACGAGCAGTACTTC. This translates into CASSSGSYEQYF.

The CDR3, as DNA: TGTGCCAGCAGCGGAATGTCGACGGGAGGCTACAATGAGCAGTTCTTC. Protein sequence: CASSGMSTGGYNEQFF. The V gene is TRBV11-2, the J gene TRBJ2-1; 7 bases line up with TRBD2. The V gene end was trimmed by 5 bases and the J gene end by 3 bases; junction bases not matched to a gene: 10. CDR1 SGHAT and CDR2 FQNNGV come from the germline V gene. The CDR3 consists of 16 residues.

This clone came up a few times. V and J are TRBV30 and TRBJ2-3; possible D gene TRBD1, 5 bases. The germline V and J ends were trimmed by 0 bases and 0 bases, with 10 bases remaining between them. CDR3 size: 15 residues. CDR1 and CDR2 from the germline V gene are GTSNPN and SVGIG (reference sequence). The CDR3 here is CAWSVGRKSTDTQYF. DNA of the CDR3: TGTGCCTGGAGTGTGGGGCGGAAAAGCACAGATACGCAGTATTTT.

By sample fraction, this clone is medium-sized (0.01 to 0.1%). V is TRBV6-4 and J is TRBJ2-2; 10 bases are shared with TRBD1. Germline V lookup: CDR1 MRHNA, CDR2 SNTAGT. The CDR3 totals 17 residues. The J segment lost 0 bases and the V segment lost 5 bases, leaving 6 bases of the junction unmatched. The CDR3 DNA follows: TGTGCCAGCAGTCGGTCCGGGACAGGGGCGAACACCGGGGAGCTGTTTTTT. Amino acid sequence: CASSRSGTGANTGELFF.

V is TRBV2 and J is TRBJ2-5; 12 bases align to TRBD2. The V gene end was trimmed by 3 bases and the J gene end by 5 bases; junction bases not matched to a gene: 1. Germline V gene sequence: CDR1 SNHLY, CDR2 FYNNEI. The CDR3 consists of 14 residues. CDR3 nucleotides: TGTGCCAGCAGTGATACTAGCGGGAGGGAGACCCAGTACTTC. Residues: CASSDTSGRETQYF.

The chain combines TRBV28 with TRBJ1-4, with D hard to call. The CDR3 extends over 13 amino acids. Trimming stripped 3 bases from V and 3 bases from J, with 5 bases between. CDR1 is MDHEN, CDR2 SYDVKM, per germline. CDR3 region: CASSFLANEKLFF. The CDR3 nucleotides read TGTGCCAGCAGTTTTCTAGCTAATGAAAAACTGTTTTTT.

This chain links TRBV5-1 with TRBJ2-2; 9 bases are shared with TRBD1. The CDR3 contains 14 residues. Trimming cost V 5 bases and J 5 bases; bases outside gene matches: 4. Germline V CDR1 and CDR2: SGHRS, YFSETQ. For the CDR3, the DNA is TGCGCCAGCAGTTGGACAGGGGCGACCGGGGAGCTGTTTTTT. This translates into CASSWTGATGELFF.

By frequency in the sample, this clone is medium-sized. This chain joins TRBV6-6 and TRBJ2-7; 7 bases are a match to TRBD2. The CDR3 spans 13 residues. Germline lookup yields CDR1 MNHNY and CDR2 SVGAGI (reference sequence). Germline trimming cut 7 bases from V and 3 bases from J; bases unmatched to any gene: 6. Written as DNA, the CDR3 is TGTGCCAGCACTGCGACTAGCAGCTACGAGCAGTACTTC. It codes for CASTATSSYEQYF.

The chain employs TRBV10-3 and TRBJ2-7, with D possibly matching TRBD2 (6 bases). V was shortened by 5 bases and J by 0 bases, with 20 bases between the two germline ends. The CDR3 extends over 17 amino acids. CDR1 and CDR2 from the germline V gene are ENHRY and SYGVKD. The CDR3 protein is CAISTGVGQRVSYEQYF. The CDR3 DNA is TGTGCCATCAGTACTGGAGTCGGGCAGCGGGTCTCCTACGAGCAGTACTTC.

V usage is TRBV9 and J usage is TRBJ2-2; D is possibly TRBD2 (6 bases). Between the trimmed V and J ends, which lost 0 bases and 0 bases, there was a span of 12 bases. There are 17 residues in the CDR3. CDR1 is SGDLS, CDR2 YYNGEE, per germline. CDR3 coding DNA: TGTGCCAGCAGCGTAGCTACAGGCGGGGCGAACACCGGGGAGCTGTTTTTT. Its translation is CASSVATGGANTGELFF.